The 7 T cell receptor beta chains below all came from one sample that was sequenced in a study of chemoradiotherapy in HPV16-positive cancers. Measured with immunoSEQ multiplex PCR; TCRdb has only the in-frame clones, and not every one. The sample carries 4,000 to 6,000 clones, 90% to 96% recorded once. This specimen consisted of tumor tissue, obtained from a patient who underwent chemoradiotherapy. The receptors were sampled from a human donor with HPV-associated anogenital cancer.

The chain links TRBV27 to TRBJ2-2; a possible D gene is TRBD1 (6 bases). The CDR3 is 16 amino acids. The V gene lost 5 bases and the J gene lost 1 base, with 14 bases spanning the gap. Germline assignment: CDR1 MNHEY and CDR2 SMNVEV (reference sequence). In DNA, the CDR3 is TGTGCCAGCAGTGCTCACAGGGCCCAGAACACCGGGGAGCTGTTTTTT. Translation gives CASSAHRAQNTGELFF.

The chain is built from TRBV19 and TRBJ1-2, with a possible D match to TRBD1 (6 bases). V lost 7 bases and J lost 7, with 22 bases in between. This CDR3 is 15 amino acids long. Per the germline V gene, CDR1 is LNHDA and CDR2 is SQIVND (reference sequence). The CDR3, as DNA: TGTGCCAGTACCTCACCCCAGGACAGTCCGAGTGGCTACACCTTC. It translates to CASTSPQDSPSGYTF.

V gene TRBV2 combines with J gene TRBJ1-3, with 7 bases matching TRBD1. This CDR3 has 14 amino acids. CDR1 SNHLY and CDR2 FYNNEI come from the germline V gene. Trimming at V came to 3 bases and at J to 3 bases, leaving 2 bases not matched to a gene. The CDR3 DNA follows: TGTGCCAGCAGTGATACAGGGGTTGGAAACACCATATATTTT. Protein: CASSDTGVGNTIYF.

The CDR3 DNA is TGTGCCAGCACCTTAAGGACGGCGGGGGAGCAGTACTTC. Its protein is CASTLRTAGEQYF. The rearrangement uses TRBV28 and TRBJ2-7, with D perhaps matching TRBD2 (6 bases). Germline CDR1 and CDR2: MDHEN and SYDVKM. V dropped 7 bases and J dropped 7 bases, with 17 bases sitting between them. The CDR3 spans 13 residues.

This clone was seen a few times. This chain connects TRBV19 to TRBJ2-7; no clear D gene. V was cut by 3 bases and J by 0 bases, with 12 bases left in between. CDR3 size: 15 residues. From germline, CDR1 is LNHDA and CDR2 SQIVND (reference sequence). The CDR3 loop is CASSIPTVSSYEQYF. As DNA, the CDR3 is TGTGCCAGTAGTATCCCCACGGTGAGCTCCTACGAGCAGTACTTC.

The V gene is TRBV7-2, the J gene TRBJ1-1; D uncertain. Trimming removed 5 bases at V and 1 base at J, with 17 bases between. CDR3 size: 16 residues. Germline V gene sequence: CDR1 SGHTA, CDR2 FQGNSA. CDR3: CASSPMSPRGNTEAFF. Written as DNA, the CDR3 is TGTGCCAGCAGCCCCATGTCCCCCCGAGGGAACACTGAAGCTTTCTTT.

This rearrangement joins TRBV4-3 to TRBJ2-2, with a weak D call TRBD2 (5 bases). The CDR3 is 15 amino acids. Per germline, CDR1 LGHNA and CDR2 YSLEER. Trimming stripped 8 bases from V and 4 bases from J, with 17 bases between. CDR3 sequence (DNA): TGCGCCAGCTGTACGGAGGTTTCGGGCACCGGGGAGCTGTTTTTT. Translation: CASCTEVSGTGELFF.